This T cell receptor beta chain originates from a study of identifying expanded T cells in peripheral blood. Profiling relied on immunoSEQ multiplex PCR, and the TCRdb table lists in-frame clones only, not all of them. This table holds 85,000 to 120,000 clones, about 87% found once. V shed 5 bases and J shed 9 bases, with 11 bases lying between them. The CDR3 length is 12 residues. The germline V gene encodes CDR1 LNHDA and CDR2 SQIVND (reference sequence). This TCR was sampled from a person aged 18 to 70 in good health. The chain links TRBV19 to TRBJ1-5; D unresolved. Sequencing used blood. The CDR3 is CASSDGERPQHF. The CDR3 DNA follows: TGTGCCAGTAGTGACGGGGAGCGGCCCCAGCATTTT. Based on the CDR3 plus reference TRBV19 and TRBJ1-5, the full variable domain is DGGITQSPKYLFRKEGQNVTLSCEQNLNHDAMYWYRQDPGQGLRLIYYSQIVNDFQKGDIAEGYSVSREKKESFPLTVTSAQKNPTAFYLCASSDGERPQHFGDGTRLSIL.